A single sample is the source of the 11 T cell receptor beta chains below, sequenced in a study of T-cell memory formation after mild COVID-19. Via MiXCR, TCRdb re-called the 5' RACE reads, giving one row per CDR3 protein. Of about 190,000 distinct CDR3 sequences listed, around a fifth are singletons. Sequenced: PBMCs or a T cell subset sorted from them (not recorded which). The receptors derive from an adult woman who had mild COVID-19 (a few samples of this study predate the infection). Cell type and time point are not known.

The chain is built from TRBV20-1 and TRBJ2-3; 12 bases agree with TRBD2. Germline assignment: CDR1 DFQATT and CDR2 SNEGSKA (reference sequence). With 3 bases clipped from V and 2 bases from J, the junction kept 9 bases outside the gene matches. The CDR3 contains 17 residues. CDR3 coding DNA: TGCAGTGCTAGTGCTAGCGGGAGGGCCCGTGTCACAGATACGCAGTATTTT. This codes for CSASASGRARVTDTQYF.

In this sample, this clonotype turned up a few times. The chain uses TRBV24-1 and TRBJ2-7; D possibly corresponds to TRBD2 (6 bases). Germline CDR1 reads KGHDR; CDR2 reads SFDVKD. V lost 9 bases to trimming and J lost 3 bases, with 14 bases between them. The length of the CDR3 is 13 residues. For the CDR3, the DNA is TGTGCCACCGCCCCGAGCGGGCGCTACGAGCAGTACTTC. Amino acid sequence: CATAPSGRYEQYF.

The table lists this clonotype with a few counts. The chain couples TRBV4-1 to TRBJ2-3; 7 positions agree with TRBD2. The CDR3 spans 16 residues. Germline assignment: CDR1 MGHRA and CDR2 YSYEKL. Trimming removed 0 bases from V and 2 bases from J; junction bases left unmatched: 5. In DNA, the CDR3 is TGCGCCAGCAGCCAAGACGGACTAGATCTCACAGATACGCAGTATTTT. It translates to CASSQDGLDLTDTQYF.

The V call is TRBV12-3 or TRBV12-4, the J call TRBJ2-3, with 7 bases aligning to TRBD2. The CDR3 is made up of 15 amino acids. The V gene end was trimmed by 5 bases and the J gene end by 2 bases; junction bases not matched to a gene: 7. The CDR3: CASSRLADLTDTQYF. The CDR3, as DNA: TGTGCCAGCAGTAGACTAGCAGATCTCACAGATACGCAGTATTTT.

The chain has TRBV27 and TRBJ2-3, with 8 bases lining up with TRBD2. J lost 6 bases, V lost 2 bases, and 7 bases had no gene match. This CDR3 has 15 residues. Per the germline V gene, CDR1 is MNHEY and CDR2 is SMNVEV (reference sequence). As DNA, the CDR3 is TGTGCCAGCAGTTTACTAGCGGGCTCTCGGGATACGCAGTATTTT. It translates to CASSLLAGSRDTQYF.

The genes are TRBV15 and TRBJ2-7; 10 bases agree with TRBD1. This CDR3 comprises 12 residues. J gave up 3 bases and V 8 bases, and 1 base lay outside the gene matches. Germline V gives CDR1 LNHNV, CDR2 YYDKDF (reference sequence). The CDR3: CATRDRGYEQYF. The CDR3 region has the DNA TGTGCCACCCGGGACAGGGGCTACGAGCAGTACTTC.

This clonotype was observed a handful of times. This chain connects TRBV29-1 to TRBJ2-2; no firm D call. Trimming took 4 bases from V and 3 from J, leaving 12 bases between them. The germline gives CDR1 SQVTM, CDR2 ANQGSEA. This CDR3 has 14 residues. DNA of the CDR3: TGCAGCGTTGTGGGTGCCCGGGACACCGGGGAGCTGTTTTTT. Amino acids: CSVVGARDTGELFF.

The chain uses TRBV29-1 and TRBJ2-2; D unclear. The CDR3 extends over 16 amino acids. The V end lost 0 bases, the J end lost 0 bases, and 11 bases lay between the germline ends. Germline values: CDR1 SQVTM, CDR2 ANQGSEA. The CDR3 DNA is TGCAGCGTTGAAGATCCAGTCAGGCCGAACACCGGGGAGCTGTTTTTT. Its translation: CSVEDPVRPNTGELFF.

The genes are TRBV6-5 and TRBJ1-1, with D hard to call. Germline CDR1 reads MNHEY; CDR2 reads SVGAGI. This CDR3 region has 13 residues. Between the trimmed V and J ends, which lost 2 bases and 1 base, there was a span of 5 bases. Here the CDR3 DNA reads TGTGCCAGCAGTTACACCCAGAACACTGAAGCTTTCTTT. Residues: CASSYTQNTEAFF.

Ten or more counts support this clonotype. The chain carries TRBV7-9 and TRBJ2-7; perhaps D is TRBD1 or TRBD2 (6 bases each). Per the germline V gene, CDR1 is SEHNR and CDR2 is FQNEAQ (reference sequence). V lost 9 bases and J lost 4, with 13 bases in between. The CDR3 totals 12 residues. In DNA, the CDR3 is TGTGCCAGTATCGGAGGGGGTTACGAGCAGTACTTC. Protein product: CASIGGGYEQYF.

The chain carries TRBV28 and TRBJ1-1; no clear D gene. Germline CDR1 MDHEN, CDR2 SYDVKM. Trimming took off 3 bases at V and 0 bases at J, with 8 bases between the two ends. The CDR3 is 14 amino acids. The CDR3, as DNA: TGTGCCAGCAGTTTCAAGATAATGAACACTGAAGCTTTCTTT. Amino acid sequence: CASSFKIMNTEAFF.